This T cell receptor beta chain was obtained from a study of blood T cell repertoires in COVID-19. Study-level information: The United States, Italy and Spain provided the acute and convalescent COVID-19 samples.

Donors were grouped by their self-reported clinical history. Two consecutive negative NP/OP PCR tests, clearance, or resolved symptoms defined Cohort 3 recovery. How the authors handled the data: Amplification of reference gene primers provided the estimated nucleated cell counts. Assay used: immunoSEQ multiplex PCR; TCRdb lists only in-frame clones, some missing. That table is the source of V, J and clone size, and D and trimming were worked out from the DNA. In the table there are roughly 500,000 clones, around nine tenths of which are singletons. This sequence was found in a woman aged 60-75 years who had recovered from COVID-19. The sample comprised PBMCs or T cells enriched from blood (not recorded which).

CDR3 nucleotide sequence: TGTGCCAGCAGCTTCCCGGGACAGGGCGGCTACGAGCAGTACTTC. It encodes CASSFPGQGGYEQYF. The chain joins TRBV7-8 to TRBJ2-7; 9 bases are shared with TRBD1. Germline V lookup: CDR1 SGHVS, CDR2 FQNEAQ. The CDR3 runs 15 residues. With 3 bases clipped from V and 3 bases from J, the junction kept 6 bases outside the gene matches.